Listed here is a single T cell receptor (beta chain). Its target is unknown. Unmatched junction bases numbered 9, after V lost 0 bases and J lost 4 bases. Germline values: CDR1 MNHEY, CDR2 SMNVEV (reference sequence). CDR3 length equals 17 residues. Researchers ran the PCR with 60 Vbeta and 13 Jbeta primers. Profiling relied on immunoSEQ multiplex PCR, and the TCRdb table lists in-frame clones only, not all of them. Among around 120,000 clones listed, just over 70% were seen once. The sample is drawn from a study of cytomegalovirus exposure and HLA in healthy donors. Study-wide points: It was approximately 150 TCR beta chains that were listed as cytomegalovirus-associated.

This chain connects TRBV27 to TRBJ2-5; 9 nucleotides align to TRBD2. Material for sequencing was PBMCs. This TCR was recovered from a woman between 55 and 75 years old in good health and CMV-seropositive. The CDR3 here is CASSLSYETSGLETQYF. In nucleotides, the CDR3 is TGTGCCAGCAGTTTATCTTACGAGACTAGCGGCCTAGAGACCCAGTACTTC.